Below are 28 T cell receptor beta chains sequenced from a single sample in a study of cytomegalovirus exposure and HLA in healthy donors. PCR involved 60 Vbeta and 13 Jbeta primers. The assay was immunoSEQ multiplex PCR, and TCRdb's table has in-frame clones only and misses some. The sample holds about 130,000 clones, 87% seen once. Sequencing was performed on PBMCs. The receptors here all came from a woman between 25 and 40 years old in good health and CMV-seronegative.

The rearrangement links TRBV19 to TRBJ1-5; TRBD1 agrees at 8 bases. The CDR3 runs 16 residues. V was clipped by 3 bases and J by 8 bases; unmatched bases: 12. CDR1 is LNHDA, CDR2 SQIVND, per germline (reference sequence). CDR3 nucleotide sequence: TGTGCCAGTAGTATTAACAGAGACAGGGGCAGAGAGCCCCAGCATTTT. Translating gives CASSINRDRGREPQHF. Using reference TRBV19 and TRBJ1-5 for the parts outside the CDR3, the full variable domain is DGGITQSPKYLFRKEGQNVTLSCEQNLNHDAMYWYRQDPGQGLRLIYYSQIVNDFQKGDIAEGYSVSREKKESFPLTVTSAQKNPTAFYLCASSINRDRGREPQHFGDGTRLSIL.

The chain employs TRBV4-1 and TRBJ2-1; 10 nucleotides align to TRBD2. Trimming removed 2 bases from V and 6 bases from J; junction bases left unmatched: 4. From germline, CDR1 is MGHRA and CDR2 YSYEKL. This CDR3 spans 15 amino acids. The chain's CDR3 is CASSQYWTSGNEQFF. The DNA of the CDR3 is TGCGCCAGCAGCCAATACTGGACTAGCGGCAATGAGCAGTTCTTC.

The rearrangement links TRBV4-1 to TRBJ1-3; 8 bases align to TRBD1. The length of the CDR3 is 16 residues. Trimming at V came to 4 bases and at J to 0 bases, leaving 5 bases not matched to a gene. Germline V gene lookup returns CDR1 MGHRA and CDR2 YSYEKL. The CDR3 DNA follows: TGCGCCAGCAGCCTAACGGACAGGGTCTCTGGAAACACCATATATTTT. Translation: CASSLTDRVSGNTIYF.

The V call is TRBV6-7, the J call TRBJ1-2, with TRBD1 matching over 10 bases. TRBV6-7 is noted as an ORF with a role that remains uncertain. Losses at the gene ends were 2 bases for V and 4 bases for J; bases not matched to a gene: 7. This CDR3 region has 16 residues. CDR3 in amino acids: CASSYPGQGLFYGYTF. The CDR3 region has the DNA TGTGCCAGCAGTTACCCGGGACAGGGGCTTTTCTATGGCTACACCTTC.

The CDR3 bases are TGTGCCAGCAGCCCCGTCCCAAGGGGTGAAAAACTGTTTTTT. It encodes CASSPVPRGEKLFF. The chain uses TRBV28 and TRBJ1-4; TRBD1 is a possible D gene (5 bases). Trimming stripped 6 bases from V and 7 bases from J, with 15 bases between. CDR3 length: 14 residues. CDR1 and CDR2 (germline): MDHEN, SYDVKM.

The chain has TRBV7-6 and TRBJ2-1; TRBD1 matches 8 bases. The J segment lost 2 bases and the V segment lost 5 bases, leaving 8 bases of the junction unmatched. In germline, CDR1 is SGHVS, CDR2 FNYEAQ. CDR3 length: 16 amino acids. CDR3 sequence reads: CASSPRQGPAYNEQFF. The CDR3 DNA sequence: TGTGCCAGCAGCCCCCGACAGGGGCCAGCCTACAATGAGCAGTTCTTC.

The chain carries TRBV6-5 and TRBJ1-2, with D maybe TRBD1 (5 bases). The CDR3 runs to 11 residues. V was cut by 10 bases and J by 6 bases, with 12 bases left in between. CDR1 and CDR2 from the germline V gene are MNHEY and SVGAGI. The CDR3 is CATREPDGYTF. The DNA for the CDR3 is TGTGCCACCAGGGAGCCTGATGGCTACACCTTC.

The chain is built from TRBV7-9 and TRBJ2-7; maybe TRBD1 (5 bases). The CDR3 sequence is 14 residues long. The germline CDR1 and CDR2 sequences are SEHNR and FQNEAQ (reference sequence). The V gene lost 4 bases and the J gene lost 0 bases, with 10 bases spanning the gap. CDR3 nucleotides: TGTGCCAGCAGCTCATACAGGTCCTCCTACGAGCAGTACTTC. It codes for CASSSYRSSYEQYF.

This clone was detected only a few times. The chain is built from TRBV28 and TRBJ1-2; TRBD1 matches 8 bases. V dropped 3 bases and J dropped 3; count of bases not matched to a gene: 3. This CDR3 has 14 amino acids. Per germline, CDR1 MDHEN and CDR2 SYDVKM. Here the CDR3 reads CASSLDRVDYGYTF. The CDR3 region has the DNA TGTGCCAGCAGTTTGGACAGGGTCGACTATGGCTACACCTTC.

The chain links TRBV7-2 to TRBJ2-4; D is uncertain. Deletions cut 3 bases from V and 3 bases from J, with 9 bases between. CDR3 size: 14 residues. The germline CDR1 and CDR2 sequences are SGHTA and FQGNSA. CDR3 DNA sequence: TGTGCCAGCAGCTTTACCAGAAACAAAAACATTCAGTACTTC. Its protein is CASSFTRNKNIQYF.

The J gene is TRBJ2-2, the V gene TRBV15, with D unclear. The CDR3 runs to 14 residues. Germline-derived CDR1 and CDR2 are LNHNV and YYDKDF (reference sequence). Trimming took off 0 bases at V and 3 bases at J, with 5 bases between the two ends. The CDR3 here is CATSRDRHTGELFF. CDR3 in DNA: TGTGCCACCAGCAGAGACAGGCACACCGGGGAGCTGTTTTTT.

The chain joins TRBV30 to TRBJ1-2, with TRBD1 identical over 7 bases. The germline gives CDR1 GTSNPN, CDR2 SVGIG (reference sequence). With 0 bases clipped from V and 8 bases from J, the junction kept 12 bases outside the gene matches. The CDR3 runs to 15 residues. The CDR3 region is CAWSVMAGTDNGYTF. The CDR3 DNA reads TGTGCCTGGAGTGTTATGGCAGGGACAGACAACGGCTACACCTTC.

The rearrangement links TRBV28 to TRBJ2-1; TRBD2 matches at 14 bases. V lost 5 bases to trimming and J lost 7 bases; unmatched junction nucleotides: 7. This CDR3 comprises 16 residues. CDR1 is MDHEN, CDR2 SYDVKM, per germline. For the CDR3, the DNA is TGTGCCAGCAGTCCAATGGGGACTAGCGGGAGAAATGAGCAGTTCTTC. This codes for CASSPMGTSGRNEQFF.

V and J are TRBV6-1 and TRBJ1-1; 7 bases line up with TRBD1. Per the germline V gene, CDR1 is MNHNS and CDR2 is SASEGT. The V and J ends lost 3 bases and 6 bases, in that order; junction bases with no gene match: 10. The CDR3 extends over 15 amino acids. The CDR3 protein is CASSDRQGQVAEAFF. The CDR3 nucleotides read TGTGCCAGCAGTGACAGACAGGGTCAGGTAGCTGAAGCTTTCTTT.

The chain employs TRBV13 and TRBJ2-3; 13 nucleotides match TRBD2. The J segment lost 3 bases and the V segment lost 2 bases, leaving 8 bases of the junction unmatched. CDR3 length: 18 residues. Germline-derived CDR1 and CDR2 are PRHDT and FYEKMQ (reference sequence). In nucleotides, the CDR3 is TGTGCCAGCAGCTTACCACTAGCGGGGGGGCTTGGGACAGATACGCAGTATTTT. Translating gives CASSLPLAGGLGTDTQYF.

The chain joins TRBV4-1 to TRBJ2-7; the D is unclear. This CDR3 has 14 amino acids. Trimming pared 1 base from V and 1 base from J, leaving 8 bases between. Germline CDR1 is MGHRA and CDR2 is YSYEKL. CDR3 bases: TGCGCCAGCAGCCAAGGCGTAGCATCCTACGAGCAGTACTTC. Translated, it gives CASSQGVASYEQYF.

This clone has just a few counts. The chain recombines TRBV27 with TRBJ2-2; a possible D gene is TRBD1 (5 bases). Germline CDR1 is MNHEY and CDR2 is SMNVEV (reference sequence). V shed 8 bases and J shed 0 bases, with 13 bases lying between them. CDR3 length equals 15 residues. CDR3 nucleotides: TGTGCCAGCCGCTCATGGGGCACGAACACCGGGGAGCTGTTTTTT. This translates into CASRSWGTNTGELFF.

CDR3 nucleotides: TGTGCCAGCAGCTTACGGGGGAGTGAGACCCAGTACTTC. Its protein product is CASSLRGSETQYF. This chain uses TRBV5-4 with TRBJ2-5; a possible D gene is TRBD2 (6 bases). Trimming pared 2 bases from V and 5 bases from J, leaving 10 bases between. CDR3 length: 13 amino acids. The germline V gene encodes CDR1 SGHNT and CDR2 YYREEE (reference sequence).

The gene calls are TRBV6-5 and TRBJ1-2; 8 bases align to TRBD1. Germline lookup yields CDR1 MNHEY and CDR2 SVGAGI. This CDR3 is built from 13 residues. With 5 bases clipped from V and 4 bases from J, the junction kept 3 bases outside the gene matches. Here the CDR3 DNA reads TGTGCCAGCAGTCGGGACAGGTTCTATGGCTACACCTTC. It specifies CASSRDRFYGYTF.

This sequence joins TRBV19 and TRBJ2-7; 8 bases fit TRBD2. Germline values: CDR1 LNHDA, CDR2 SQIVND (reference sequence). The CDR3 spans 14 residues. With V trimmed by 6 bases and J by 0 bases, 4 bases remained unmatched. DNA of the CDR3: TGTGCCAGTAGCTCAGCGGGAGACTCCTACGAGCAGTACTTC. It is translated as CASSSAGDSYEQYF.

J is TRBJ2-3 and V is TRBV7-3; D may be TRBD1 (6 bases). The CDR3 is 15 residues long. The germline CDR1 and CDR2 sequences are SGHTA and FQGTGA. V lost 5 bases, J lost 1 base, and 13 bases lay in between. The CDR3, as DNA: TGTGCCAGCAGCCCGAGGGCAGGGGGCACAGATACGCAGTATTTT. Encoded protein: CASSPRAGGTDTQYF.

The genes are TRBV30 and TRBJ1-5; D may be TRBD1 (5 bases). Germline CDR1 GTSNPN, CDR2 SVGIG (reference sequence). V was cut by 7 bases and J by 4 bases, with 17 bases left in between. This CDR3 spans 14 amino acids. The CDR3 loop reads CAFTGGGGNQPQHF. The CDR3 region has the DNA TGTGCCTTCACGGGGGGTGGGGGTAATCAGCCCCAGCATTTT.

The CDR3 sequence is CASSLVNVETQYF. The CDR3 coding sequence is TGTGCCAGCAGCTTGGTTAATGTGGAGACCCAGTACTTC. The chain uses TRBV5-4 and TRBJ2-5; D is unresolved. This CDR3 contains 13 residues. The V gene lost 0 bases and the J gene lost 5 bases, with 8 bases spanning the gap. The germline V gene encodes CDR1 SGHNT and CDR2 YYREEE (reference sequence).

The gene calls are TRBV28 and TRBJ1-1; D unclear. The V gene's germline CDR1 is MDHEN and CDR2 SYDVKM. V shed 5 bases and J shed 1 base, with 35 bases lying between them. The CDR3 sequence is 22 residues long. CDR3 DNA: TGTGCCAGCAGTCTCCTAATGGGCCAAACGCTACGTGGGGAGCGCAAGAACACTGAAGCTTTCTTT. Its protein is CASSLLMGQTLRGERKNTEAFF.

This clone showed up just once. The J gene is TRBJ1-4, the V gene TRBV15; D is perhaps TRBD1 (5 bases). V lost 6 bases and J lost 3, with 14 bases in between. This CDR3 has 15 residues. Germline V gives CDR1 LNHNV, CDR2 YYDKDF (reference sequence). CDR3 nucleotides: TGTGCCACCAGGGACAAGTACAGGTCTAATGAAAAACTGTTTTTT. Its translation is CATRDKYRSNEKLFF.

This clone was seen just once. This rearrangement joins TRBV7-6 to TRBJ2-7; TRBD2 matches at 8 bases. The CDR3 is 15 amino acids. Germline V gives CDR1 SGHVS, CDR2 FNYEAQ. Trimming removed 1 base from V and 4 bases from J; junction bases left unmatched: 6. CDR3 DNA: TGTGCCAGCAGCTTAGGAGCGGGAGAGGGGTACGAGCAGTACTTC. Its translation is CASSLGAGEGYEQYF.

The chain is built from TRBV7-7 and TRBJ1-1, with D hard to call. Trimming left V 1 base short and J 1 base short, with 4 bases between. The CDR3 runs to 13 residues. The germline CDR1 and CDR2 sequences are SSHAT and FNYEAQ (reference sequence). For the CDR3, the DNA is TGTGCCAGCAGCTTAGATCGGAACACTGAAGCTTTCTTT. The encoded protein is CASSLDRNTEAFF.

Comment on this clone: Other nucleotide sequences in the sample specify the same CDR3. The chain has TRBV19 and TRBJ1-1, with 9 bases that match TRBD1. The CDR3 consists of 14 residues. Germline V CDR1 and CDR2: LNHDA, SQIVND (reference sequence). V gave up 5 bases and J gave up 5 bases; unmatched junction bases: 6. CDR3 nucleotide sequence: TGTGCCAGTAGTCCCACAGGGGGCGGAACTGAAGCTTTCTTT. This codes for CASSPTGGGTEAFF. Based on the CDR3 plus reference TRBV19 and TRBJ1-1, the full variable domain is DGGITQSPKYLFRKEGQNVTLSCEQNLNHDAMYWYRQDPGQGLRLIYYSQIVNDFQKGDIAEGYSVSREKKESFPLTVTSAQKNPTAFYLCASSPTGGGTEAFFGQGTRLTVV.